This T cell receptor beta chain was obtained from a study of identical twins. A universal primer binding site was introduced by template switching. The final cDNA contained unique molecular identifiers. TCRdb redid the calling of the 5' RACE reads with MiXCR, one entry per CDR3 protein. This table has fewer than 250,000 distinct CDR3 sequences, 5.5% to 7% appearing once. This clonotype was seen more than once but under ten times. Its cognate antigen is unknown. CDR1 and CDR2 (germline): SNHLY, FYNNEI. The CDR3 has 13 amino acids. V lost 4 bases, J lost 1 base, and 7 bases lay in between. Study-level results: Low generation-probability sequences were in excess among twin-shared out-of-frame alpha sequences.

The same data also contributed to another study, on yellow fever vaccine responses in identical twins.

V is TRBV2 and J is TRBJ1-1; unclear D gene. The specimen was memory (CD45RO+) T cells sorted from blood. The origin of this receptor is a woman in her late teens or twenties in good health. As DNA, the CDR3 is TGTGCCAGCAGTGCTCAGCGGAACACTGAAGCTTTCTTT. This encodes CASSAQRNTEAFF.